This T cell receptor beta chain comes out of a study of T-cell memory formation after mild COVID-19. Study-level findings and limits: Contracting clones from day 15 to 85 had balanced CD4/CD8; later expanders favoured CD4+.

A single record per CDR3 protein comes from TCRdb applying MiXCR to the 5' RACE reads. The top ten hold around 23% of the sample, which has about 290,000 distinct CDR3 sequences, more than 15% seen once. The germline V gene encodes CDR1 MNHNY and CDR2 SVGAGI (reference sequence). CDR3 length equals 13 residues. V gave up 5 bases and J gave up 6 bases, with 11 bases separating them. This clonotype was observed a few times. The antigen is not known. The TCR comes from a man aged 18 to 35 who had mild COVID-19 (a few samples of this study predate the infection). Cell type and time point are not known. The V gene is TRBV6-6, the J gene TRBJ1-5, with D perhaps matching TRBD1 (5 bases). The specimen sequenced was PBMCs or a T cell subset sorted from them (not recorded which). CDR3 sequence reads: CASSQAGVQPQHF. DNA for the CDR3: TGTGCCAGCAGTCAAGCGGGGGTTCAGCCCCAGCATTTT.